These 7 T cell receptor beta chains came from one sample sequenced in a study of blood T cells in healthy people across ages. Primed by a sample-barcoded 5' primer and a J-beta primer mix, a second PCR proceeded for 7 to 11 cycles. Via MiXCR, TCRdb re-called the 5' RACE reads, giving one row per CDR3 protein. Among around 500,000 distinct CDR3 sequences, over 25% were seen once, and the ten largest hold about 3.9%. The data were also submitted as part of a second study, on T cells of mothers and their children.

Sequenced: blood. These receptor sequences come from a boy younger than 10 in good health.

The V gene is TRBV2, the J gene TRBJ1-2; tentatively, D is TRBD1 (6 bases). This CDR3 contains 14 residues. CDR1 is SNHLY and CDR2 is FYNNEI in the germline V gene. Trimming stripped 3 bases from V and 8 bases from J, with 16 bases between. Written as DNA, the CDR3 is TGTGCCAGCAGTGAGGAACAGGGCGGTGGCGGCTACACCTTC. Translating gives CASSEEQGGGGYTF.

This chain uses TRBV5-1 with TRBJ1-2; D is unclear. Trimming shortened V by 4 bases and J by 3 bases, and 10 bases separated the two germline ends. The CDR3 runs to 13 residues. Germline V gene sequence: CDR1 SGHRS, CDR2 YFSETQ. CDR3 in amino acids: CASSDLTDYGYTF. For the CDR3, the DNA is TGCGCCAGCAGCGATCTGACCGACTATGGCTACACCTTC.

This rearrangement joins TRBV7-2 to TRBJ2-5; D not resolved. The V gene's germline CDR1 is SGHTA and CDR2 FQGNSA. The CDR3 contains 14 residues. The V end lost 5 bases, the J end lost 0 bases, and 10 bases lay between the germline ends. The CDR3 DNA follows: TGTGCCAGCAGCCCCAGGACGAACCAAGAGACCCAGTACTTC. It encodes CASSPRTNQETQYF.

This clonotype was seen a handful of times. The V gene is TRBV15, the J gene TRBJ2-3; D perhaps matches TRBD2 (5 bases). The V gene lost 0 bases and the J gene lost 4 bases, with 11 bases spanning the gap. The CDR3 is 15 amino acids. Looked up from germline, CDR1 is LNHNV and CDR2 is YYDKDF (reference sequence). The CDR3 is CATSREKGVSDTQYF. For the CDR3, the DNA is TGTGCCACCAGCAGAGAGAAGGGAGTGTCAGATACGCAGTATTTT.

A few counts support this clonotype. The V gene is TRBV27, the J gene TRBJ2-3; 7 bases align to TRBD1. The CDR3 has 14 amino acids. J was trimmed by 5 bases and V by 6 bases; bases with no gene match: 8. Germline assignment: CDR1 MNHEY and CDR2 SMNVEV (reference sequence). CDR3 sequence (DNA): TGTGCCAGCAGCCTCGACAGGGCTATAGATACGCAGTATTTT. Encoded protein: CASSLDRAIDTQYF.

The V gene is TRBV30, the J gene TRBJ1-5; 7 bases align to TRBD1. V lost 5 bases to trimming and J lost 2 bases; unmatched junction nucleotides: 6. CDR1 GTSNPN and CDR2 SVGIG come from the germline V gene (reference sequence). This CDR3 region has 14 residues. CDR3 coding DNA: TGTGCCTGGGCCAGGGGGATAGGCAATCAGCCCCAGCATTTT. It translates to CAWARGIGNQPQHF.

J is TRBJ2-7 and V is TRBV7-9, with 11 bases matching TRBD1. Looked up from germline, CDR1 is SEHNR and CDR2 is FQNEAQ (reference sequence). CDR3 length equals 15 residues. With V trimmed by 1 base and J by 2 bases, 1 base remained unmatched. For the CDR3, the DNA is TGTGCCAGCAGCTTAGAGGGACAGGGGGCCTACGAGCAGTACTTC. Translating it yields CASSLEGQGAYEQYF.